This passage covers 10 T cell receptor beta chains from one sample sequenced in a study of neurological immune-mediated disorders. One entry per CDR3 protein, called by TCRdb with MiXCR from the 5' RACE reads. The sample consists of some 30,000 distinct CDR3 sequences, around a fifth of them appearing once. Sequenced sample: PBMCs. These receptors all come from a woman aged 55-70 years in good health.

This clonotype has ten or more counts. This chain uses TRBV28 with TRBJ1-1; a possible D gene is TRBD1 (6 bases). The germline CDR1 and CDR2 sequences are MDHEN and SYDVKM. V lost 7 bases to trimming and J lost 1 base, with 10 bases between them. The CDR3 length is 13 residues. As DNA, the CDR3 is TGTGCCAGCACCCTGGGGGCGAACACTGAAGCTTTCTTT. Encoded protein: CASTLGANTEAFF.

Of note for this clonotype: The conserved phenylalanine or tryptophan normally closing the CDR3 is absent here, so this likely arose from a read error. V and J are TRBV20-1 and TRBJ2-7; no firm D call. The CDR3 contains 14 residues. Trimming shortened V by 3 bases and J by 4 bases, and 16 bases separated the two germline ends. The germline CDR1 and CDR2 sequences are DFQATT and SNEGSKA (reference sequence). The CDR3 spells CSARDLVPEYEQYY. CDR3 nucleotides: TGCAGTGCTAGGGATTTGGTCCCCGAGTACGAGCAGTACTAC.

At least ten counts were recorded for this clonotype. The chain couples TRBV28 to TRBJ1-5; 7 bases fit TRBD1. CDR3 length: 16 amino acids. Germline CDR1 is MDHEN and CDR2 is SYDVKM. V was pared by 3 bases and J by 4 bases, with 9 bases of the junction left unmatched. The CDR3 bases are TGTGCCAGCAGTTTGAGGGGTAGGGGACAGAATCAGCCCCAGCATTTT. It is translated as CASSLRGRGQNQPQHF.

There are many counts of this clonotype. A read error is likely, as this CDR3 ends without the conserved phenylalanine or tryptophan. The genes are TRBV28 and TRBJ1-1; D possibly corresponds to TRBD1 (6 bases). CDR1 and CDR2 from the germline V gene are MDHEN and SYDVKM. V shed 6 bases and J shed 5 bases, with 19 bases lying between them. The CDR3 extends over 15 amino acids. This chain's CDR3 is CASSPDRGWETEAFV. The CDR3 nucleotides are TGTGCCAGCAGCCCGGACAGAGGGTGGGAAACTGAAGCTTTCGTT.

This clonotype has just a few counts. This chain joins TRBV19 and TRBJ1-1; D uncertain. The V gene lost 5 bases and the J gene lost 4 bases, with 20 bases spanning the gap. CDR1 is LNHDA and CDR2 is SQIVND in the germline V gene (reference sequence). The CDR3 has 16 residues. The CDR3 DNA reads TGTGCCAGTAGTCCTGACCAAGCGGGCCTGGGCACTGAAGCTTTCTTT. Protein: CASSPDQAGLGTEAFF.

This clonotype was observed at least ten times. This sequence joins TRBV7-8 and TRBJ2-2; D ambiguous. The CDR3 spans 13 residues. Germline V gene data show CDR1 as SGHVS and CDR2 as FQNEAQ. V was pared by 4 bases and J by 6 bases, with 9 bases between. The CDR3 loop reads CASSSGWPGELFF. The CDR3, as DNA: TGTGCCAGCAGCTCCGGGTGGCCCGGGGAGCTGTTTTTT.

This clonotype was recorded many times. The chain links TRBV4-3 to TRBJ2-3, with no clear D. Per the germline V gene, CDR1 is LGHNA and CDR2 is YSLEER. V was trimmed by 3 bases and J by 6 bases, leaving 10 bases between them. The CDR3 has 13 amino acids. DNA for the CDR3: TGCGCCAGCAGCCAGCCAGGAAGGGATACGCAGTATTTT. Translation: CASSQPGRDTQYF.

This clonotype was detected a few times. The chain joins TRBV28 to TRBJ2-5; D gene uncertain. This CDR3 comprises 13 residues. CDR1 is MDHEN, CDR2 SYDVKM, per germline. V lost 3 bases and J lost 1, with 6 bases in between. The CDR3 is CASSFQLQETQYF. CDR3 nucleotide sequence: TGTGCCAGCAGTTTCCAGCTCCAAGAGACCCAGTACTTC.

This clonotype was seen ten or more times. The chain couples TRBV6-5 to TRBJ1-2; D remains unclear. Trimming left V 6 bases short and J 0 bases short, with 5 bases between. CDR1 is MNHEY and CDR2 is SVGAGI in the germline V gene. CDR3 length equals 12 residues. CDR3 in amino acids: CASSGTNYGYTF. The CDR3 DNA sequence: TGTGCCAGCAGCGGGACTAACTATGGCTACACCTTC.

There are many counts of this clonotype. The chain couples TRBV12-3 or TRBV12-4 to TRBJ2-1; 7 nucleotides agree with TRBD2. This CDR3 has 15 residues. J gave up 7 bases and V 7 bases, and 13 bases lay outside the gene matches. The CDR3, as DNA: TGTGCCAGCACAGCGGGACGTCAACGGCTGAATGAGCAGTTCTTC. It is translated as CASTAGRQRLNEQFF.